Presented here are 27 T cell receptor beta chains from one specimen sequenced in a study of blood T cell repertoires in COVID-19. Profiled with immunoSEQ multiplex PCR; TCRdb holds only in-frame clones, not every one. Here the sample spans 50,000 to 65,000 clones, more than 70% being singletons. The specimen sequenced was peripheral blood. The receptors originated from a human donor in a cohort sampled during active COVID-19.

The chain links TRBV14 to TRBJ2-7; 11 nucleotides align to TRBD2. Trimming removed 4 bases from V and 3 bases from J; junction bases left unmatched: 5. CDR3 size: 15 residues. The germline gives CDR1 SGHDN, CDR2 FVKESK. The CDR3 DNA reads TGTGCCAGCAGCCGCGGGACTAGCGGAATCTACGAGCAGTACTTC. Protein product: CASSRGTSGIYEQYF.

The chain carries TRBV7-9 and TRBJ1-2; 7 bases are a match to TRBD1. The CDR3 sequence is 13 residues long. V was clipped by 6 bases and J by 7 bases; unmatched bases: 8. The germline V gene encodes CDR1 SEHNR and CDR2 FQNEAQ (reference sequence). The CDR3 DNA sequence: TGTGCCAGCAGTGAGGTGGCAGGGGGTGGCTACACCTTC. Amino acid sequence: CASSEVAGGGYTF.

CDR3 protein: CAWSPLYNSPLHF. CDR3 sequence (DNA): TGTGCCTGGAGTCCCCTGTATAATTCACCCCTCCACTTT. The chain is built from TRBV30 and TRBJ1-6, with D hard to call. Looked up from germline, CDR1 is GTSNPN and CDR2 is SVGIG (reference sequence). This CDR3 is built from 13 residues. V was trimmed by 2 bases and J by 4 bases, leaving 6 bases between them.

The rearrangement uses TRBV9 and TRBJ2-7, with D unresolved. CDR1 is SGDLS, CDR2 YYNGEE, per germline. The V end lost 0 bases, the J end lost 0 bases, and 10 bases lay between the germline ends. The CDR3 consists of 15 residues. CDR3 region: CASSVAPYSSYEQYF. DNA for the CDR3: TGTGCCAGCAGCGTAGCCCCTTACAGCTCCTACGAGCAGTACTTC. The whole variable domain, remainder taken from reference TRBV9 and TRBJ2-7, is DSGVTQTPKHLITATGQRVTLRCSPRSGDLSVYWYQQSLDQGLQFLIQYYNGEERAKGNILERFSAQQFPDLHSELNLSSLELGDSALYFCASSVAPYSSYEQYFGPGTRLTVT.

This clone was picked up a small number of times. V is TRBV19 and J is TRBJ1-5; possible D gene TRBD1, 6 bases. CDR3 size: 14 residues. V lost 5 bases and J lost 7, with 15 bases in between. Germline assignment: CDR1 LNHDA and CDR2 SQIVND (reference sequence). The CDR3 loop reads CASSPRQVWQPQHF. The CDR3 DNA sequence: TGTGCCAGTAGTCCCCGACAGGTTTGGCAGCCCCAGCATTTT.

This clone is a singleton in its sample. This chain uses TRBV5-1 with TRBJ1-4; D is possibly TRBD1 (5 bases). V was pared by 4 bases and J by 0 bases, with 13 bases between. Germline V gene sequence: CDR1 SGHRS, CDR2 YFSETQ. CDR3 size: 16 residues. For the CDR3, the DNA is TGCGCCAGCAGCCCTTTCGGGGGTGCAACTAATGAAAAACTGTTTTTT. It is translated as CASSPFGGATNEKLFF.

V is TRBV6-2 or TRBV6-3 and J is TRBJ2-3; 10 bases fit TRBD2. CDR3 length: 14 amino acids. Germline trimming cut 6 bases from V and 5 bases from J; bases unmatched to any gene: 5. Germline values: CDR1 MNHEY, CDR2 SVGEGT. The CDR3 nucleotides read TGTGCCAGCAGCCCAGCGGGGGGGATAGATACGCAGTATTTT. Its protein product is CASSPAGGIDTQYF.

This clone was seen just once. The V call is TRBV6-5, the J call TRBJ1-1; 7 nucleotides agree with TRBD1. The CDR3 has 14 amino acids. Germline loops: CDR1 MNHEY, CDR2 SVGAGI. V shed 6 bases and J 1 base; nucleotides not matched to a gene: 5. CDR3 bases: TGTGCCAGCAGAACCGGGACAGAGAACACTGAAGCTTTCTTT. Translation: CASRTGTENTEAFF.

The chain is built from TRBV13 and TRBJ2-5; TRBD1 aligns across 10 bases. CDR3 size: 15 residues. CDR1 and CDR2 from the germline V gene are PRHDT and FYEKMQ (reference sequence). Losses at the gene ends were 4 bases for V and 4 bases for J; bases not matched to a gene: 6. This CDR3 reads CASSSPRTGGETQYF. The DNA of the CDR3 is TGTGCCAGCAGCTCCCCCCGGACAGGGGGAGAGACCCAGTACTTC.

The chain carries TRBV2 and TRBJ2-5; 10 bases are a match to TRBD2. After removal of 4 bases from V and 0 bases from J, the junction contained 8 bases not matched to a gene. CDR1 and CDR2 (germline): SNHLY, FYNNEI. The CDR3 extends over 17 amino acids. The CDR3 sequence: CASSAMIAGGYQETQYF. DNA for the CDR3: TGTGCCAGCAGTGCGATGATAGCGGGGGGCTACCAAGAGACCCAGTACTTC.

The genes are TRBV19 and TRBJ1-1; a weak D match, TRBD1 (5 bases). This CDR3 has 15 residues. Germline CDR1 LNHDA, CDR2 SQIVND (reference sequence). Trimming removed 10 bases at V and 3 bases at J, with 21 bases between. The CDR3 reads CATKIWGLRDTEAFF. DNA of the CDR3: TGTGCCACCAAAATCTGGGGACTAAGAGACACTGAAGCTTTCTTT.

The J gene is TRBJ2-7, the V gene TRBV19; TRBD1 aligns across 8 bases. V shed 1 base and J 7 bases; nucleotides not matched to a gene: 12. Germline V CDR1 and CDR2: LNHDA, SQIVND (reference sequence). This CDR3 has 16 residues. CDR3 protein: CASSIVGRTGTLEQYF. In DNA form, the CDR3 reads TGTGCCAGTAGTATAGTCGGACGGACAGGGACTTTAGAGCAGTACTTC.

The chain combines TRBV4-2 with TRBJ2-2; the match to TRBD2 covers 9 bases. In germline, CDR1 is LGHNA, CDR2 YNFKEQ. Germline trimming cut 2 bases from V and 0 bases from J; bases unmatched to any gene: 1. The CDR3 is 16 residues long. The CDR3 sequence: CASSQIAGANTGELFF. The CDR3, as DNA: TGTGCCAGCAGCCAAATAGCGGGGGCGAACACCGGGGAGCTGTTTTTT.

This chain connects TRBV5-5 to TRBJ2-2, with D unclear. This CDR3 contains 14 residues. Germline CDR1 SGHKS, CDR2 YYEKEE (reference sequence). V lost 0 bases and J lost 3, with 6 bases in between. CDR3: CASSLAGYTGELFF. CDR3 nucleotides: TGTGCCAGCAGCTTGGCCGGGTACACCGGGGAGCTGTTTTTT.

J is TRBJ1-5 and V is TRBV20-1; D is uncertain. Germline V CDR1 and CDR2: DFQATT, SNEGSKA (reference sequence). The CDR3 runs to 16 residues. The V gene lost 3 bases and the J gene lost 0 bases, with 15 bases spanning the gap. CDR3 DNA: TGCAGTGCTAGTTTAGGCCGACGGGATAGCAATCAGCCCCAGCATTTT. Amino acid sequence: CSASLGRRDSNQPQHF.

This clone was counted only a few times. The genes are TRBV13 and TRBJ2-1, with TRBD2 identical over 16 bases. The V gene end was trimmed by 3 bases and the J gene end by 10 bases; junction bases not matched to a gene: 9. The length of the CDR3 is 17 residues. From germline, CDR1 is PRHDT and CDR2 FYEKMQ (reference sequence). CDR3 nucleotides: TGTGCCAGCAGCTTCCGTCCCGGGACTAGCGGGGGGGCCGAGCAGTTCTTC. As protein: CASSFRPGTSGGAEQFF.

The chain uses TRBV5-5 and TRBJ1-6, with no clear D. The V gene lost 5 bases and the J gene lost 7 bases, with 19 bases spanning the gap. The CDR3 is 16 amino acids. The V gene's germline CDR1 is SGHKS and CDR2 YYEKEE (reference sequence). This chain's CDR3 is CASSFTGLGGNSPLHF. CDR3 nucleotides: TGTGCCAGCAGTTTTACCGGGCTCGGAGGGAATTCACCCCTCCACTTT.

This chain connects TRBV24-1 to TRBJ2-7, with no clear D. CDR1 and CDR2 (germline): KGHDR, SFDVKD. The V and J ends lost 0 bases and 6 bases respectively, with 5 bases between them. CDR3 length: 12 residues. The CDR3 spells CATSDLSGEQYF. The CDR3 DNA reads TGTGCCACCAGTGATTTGTCAGGCGAGCAGTACTTC.

The chain links TRBV6-1 to TRBJ1-1; the match to TRBD1 covers 8 bases. Germline V lookup: CDR1 MNHNS, CDR2 SASEGT. J was trimmed by 7 bases and V by 2 bases; bases with no gene match: 0. The CDR3 contains 12 residues. CDR3 bases: TGTGCCAGCAGTGAAACAGGGGGTGAAGCTTTCTTT. Residues: CASSETGGEAFF.

The chain employs TRBV27 and TRBJ2-7, with D possibly TRBD1 on 5 matching bases. The CDR3 has 13 residues. Germline-derived CDR1 and CDR2 are MNHEY and SMNVEV (reference sequence). Trimming shortened V by 11 bases and J by 3 bases, and 17 bases separated the two germline ends. CDR3: CAPNNRQFYEQYF. The CDR3 DNA reads TGTGCCCCAAACAACAGGCAATTCTACGAGCAGTACTTC.

Only a few counts were recorded for this clone. The V and J genes are TRBV10-3 and TRBJ2-1; unclear D gene. Germline-derived CDR1 and CDR2 are ENHRY and SYGVKD. There are 13 residues in the CDR3. Trimming took off 4 bases at V and 5 bases at J, with 9 bases between the two ends. The CDR3 bases are TGTGCCATCAGTGTTAACACTAACAATGAGCAGTTCTTC. Translation: CAISVNTNNEQFF.

This rearrangement joins TRBV5-4 to TRBJ2-3, with D perhaps matching TRBD1 (5 bases). Germline CDR1 reads SGHNT; CDR2 reads YYREEE (reference sequence). The CDR3 is made up of 13 amino acids. Trimming pared 3 bases from V and 1 base from J, leaving 6 bases between. The DNA for the CDR3 is TGTGCCAGCAGCTCGACAGGCACAGATACGCAGTATTTT. Its translation is CASSSTGTDTQYF.

The chain has TRBV6-5 and TRBJ2-7; 16 nucleotides line up with TRBD2. The CDR3 is made up of 15 amino acids. V dropped 7 bases and J dropped 11; count of bases not matched to a gene: 11. Germline loops: CDR1 MNHEY, CDR2 SVGAGI. The CDR3 here is CASNPRQGLAGGEYF. The CDR3 DNA is TGTGCCAGCAACCCTAGACAGGGACTAGCGGGAGGGGAGTACTTC.

V is TRBV3-1 (or the pseudogene TRBV3-2) and J is TRBJ2-2; TRBD1 aligns across 9 bases. Unmatched junction bases numbered 5, after V lost 4 bases and J lost 5 bases. The germline V gene encodes CDR1 LGHDT and CDR2 YNNKEL (reference sequence). The CDR3 runs to 15 residues. Here the CDR3 DNA reads TGTGCCAGCAGCCTCCGGGACAGGGTTACCGGGGAGCTGTTTTTT. Encoded protein: CASSLRDRVTGELFF.

The gene calls are TRBV3-1 (or the pseudogene TRBV3-2) and TRBJ2-5; the D gene is possibly TRBD2 (6 bases). The CDR3 runs to 12 residues. The V gene lost 7 bases and the J gene lost 5 bases, with 11 bases spanning the gap. Germline V lookup: CDR1 LGHDT, CDR2 YNNKEL (reference sequence). In nucleotides, the CDR3 is TGTGCCAGCATGCGGGGCCGGGAGACCCAGTACTTC. Protein sequence: CASMRGRETQYF.

The rearrangement joins TRBV9 to TRBJ2-2; TRBD1 might be the D (7 bases). Trimming took off 4 bases at V and 7 bases at J, with 14 bases between the two ends. Germline loops: CDR1 SGDLS, CDR2 YYNGEE. This CDR3 contains 14 residues. The CDR3 bases are TGTGCCAGCAGCAAACGACAGGGAGGCGGGGAGCTGTTTTTT. This encodes CASSKRQGGGELFF.

This chain joins TRBV5-1 and TRBJ2-5; 8 bases line up with TRBD2. The CDR3 has 16 amino acids. The trim removed 0 bases at V and 0 bases at J, leaving 4 bases unmatched. Germline V gene sequence: CDR1 SGHRS, CDR2 YFSETQ. The CDR3 is CASSLGASGYQETQYF. CDR3 in DNA: TGCGCCAGCAGCTTGGGGGCTAGCGGGTACCAAGAGACCCAGTACTTC.